This passage covers 27 T cell receptor beta chains from one sample sequenced in a study of response to subunit inactivated influenza vaccine (dated by TCRdb to 2017 to 2018). Libraries were prepared through RT-PCR. TCRdb lists the instrument as Illumina HiSeq 2500. TCRdb handled the public reads itself, with Q25 trimming in fastp and clone calling in MiXCR, and kept productive beta chains. Records with the same CDR3 protein are collapsed into one entry carrying the most frequent genes and DNA. The sample table holds about 500,000 distinct CDR3 sequences, of which 16% were seen once. The ten top clones hold approximately 3% of the sample. Sample: CD4+ T cells sorted from PBMCs, taken about 23 months after vaccination. These TCRs come from a man between 50 and 69 years old who received an inactivated influenza vaccine. Donor details come from another sample of the same person, matched by shared clones.

This chain joins TRBV12-2 and TRBJ1-1; the table's D call of TRBD1 was not tested on the DNA. TRBV12-2 is tagged as a pseudogene. The CDR3 runs to 13 residues. The CDR3 DNA sequence: TGTGCAAGTCGCCCACAGTCAGGCGCCAAAGCTTTCTTT. Its translation: CASRPQSGAKAFF.

This clonotype has just a few counts. The chain joins TRBV15 to TRBJ2-3; D remains unclear. The ends were cut back, 4 bases at V and 5 bases at J, with 4 bases in the middle. The germline V gene has CDR1 LNHNV and CDR2 YYDKDF (reference sequence). The CDR3 consists of 11 residues. The CDR3 is CATSIRDTQYF. CDR3 nucleotide sequence: TGTGCCACCAGCATCAGAGATACGCAGTATTTT.

In its sample, this clonotype was seen a few times. The chain employs TRBV27 and TRBJ1-6, with 9 positions matching TRBD1. This CDR3 contains 15 residues. Germline lookup yields CDR1 MNHEY and CDR2 SMNVEV (reference sequence). Trimming took 8 bases from V and 10 from J; bases not matched to a gene: 12. CDR3 protein: CASRTGQGFGSPLHF. For the CDR3, the DNA is TGTGCCAGCCGGACGGGACAGGGTTTCGGCTCACCCCTCCACTTT.

This clonotype was detected ten times or more. The V and J genes are TRBV27 and TRBJ2-3, with D maybe TRBD2 (6 bases). The V end lost 0 bases, the J end lost 6 bases, and 13 bases lay between the germline ends. The germline V gene encodes CDR1 MNHEY and CDR2 SMNVEV (reference sequence). CDR3 size: 15 residues. DNA for the CDR3: TGTGCCAGCAGTTTATCTGCGGGACTTTTGGATACGCAGTATTTT. It yields the protein CASSLSAGLLDTQYF.

This clonotype has just a few counts. J is TRBJ1-2 and V is TRBV4-3; perhaps TRBD1 as D (5 bases). CDR3 size: 15 residues. The V end lost 0 bases, the J end lost 4 bases, and 12 bases lay between the germline ends. Germline V CDR1 and CDR2: LGHNA, YSLEER. CDR3 nucleotide sequence: TGCGCCAGCAGCCAAGAGACGGGGGGGACCTATGGCTACACCTTC. Amino acids: CASSQETGGTYGYTF.

This sequence joins TRBV4-2 and TRBJ2-7; a weak D match, TRBD1 (5 bases). The CDR3 length is 15 residues. V dropped 1 base and J dropped 3 bases, with 13 bases sitting between them. The germline CDR1 and CDR2 sequences are LGHNA and YNFKEQ. CDR3 coding DNA: TGTGCCAGCAGCCAAGGGTTAGGGGCTTACTACGAGCAGTACTTC. Translated, it gives CASSQGLGAYYEQYF.

This clonotype was found many times. This chain links TRBV28 with TRBJ2-7; unclear D gene. The germline gives CDR1 MDHEN, CDR2 SYDVKM. The V end was cut by 6 bases, the J end by 1 base, with 13 bases between. CDR3 length: 14 residues. The CDR3: CASRYRAPSYEQYF. The CDR3 nucleotides read TGTGCCAGCAGGTATAGGGCGCCTTCCTACGAGCAGTACTTC.

CDR3 amino acids: CASSLITVEQFF. In DNA form, the CDR3 reads TGTGCCAGCAGCCTCATTACAGTTGAGCAGTTCTTC. The chain links TRBV5-6 to TRBJ2-1, with D hard to call. Deletions cut 4 bases from V and 9 bases from J, with 11 bases between. The CDR3 runs to 12 residues. Germline V lookup: CDR1 SGHDT, CDR2 YYEEEE. Complete variable domain (other parts from reference TRBV5-6 and TRBJ2-1): DAGVTQSPTHLIKTRGQQVTLRCSPKSGHDTVSWYQQALGQGPQFIFQYYEEEERQRGNFPDRFSGHQFPNYSSELNVNALLLGDSALYLCASSLITVEQFFGPGTRLTVL.

The chain couples TRBV20-1 to TRBJ2-1; D perhaps matches TRBD1 (5 bases). The CDR3 runs to 13 residues. Germline-derived CDR1 and CDR2 are DFQATT and SNEGSKA (reference sequence). Trimming pared 3 bases from V and 10 bases from J, leaving 16 bases between. This CDR3 is CSASRGRAWEQFF. Here the CDR3 DNA reads TGCAGTGCTAGTCGTGGCAGGGCATGGGAGCAGTTCTTC.

This clonotype was seen at least ten times. This chain joins TRBV18 and TRBJ2-1, with TRBD1 identical over 9 bases. Germline V gene data show CDR1 as KGHSH and CDR2 as LQKENI. The CDR3 consists of 13 residues. The V and J ends lost 3 bases and 13 bases, in that order; junction bases with no gene match: 7. CDR3 residues: CASSPTRDRVQFF. The CDR3 nucleotides read TGTGCCAGCTCACCCACCCGGGACAGGGTTCAGTTCTTC.

This clonotype was counted a few times. The rearrangement links TRBV5-1 to TRBJ1-5, with a tentative D call TRBD1 (5 bases). Germline V gene data show CDR1 as SGHRS and CDR2 as YFSETQ. Trimming removed 4 bases from V and 4 bases from J, with 15 bases in between. CDR3 length equals 15 residues. CDR3: CASSRGLRGNQPQHF. The DNA of the CDR3 is TGCGCCAGCAGCAGGGGACTCCGAGGGAATCAGCCCCAGCATTTT.

The genes are TRBV5-5 and TRBJ1-5; TRBD1 might be the D (5 bases). Trimming stripped 4 bases from V and 0 bases from J, with 14 bases between. Germline CDR1 and CDR2: SGHKS and YYEKEE (reference sequence). CDR3 length: 16 residues. CDR3 DNA: TGTGCCAGCAGCCTTGTCGGGGGAGATAGCAATCAGCCCCAGCATTTT. It encodes CASSLVGGDSNQPQHF.

J is TRBJ1-3 and V is TRBV21-1; the DNA was not used to check the table's D call, TRBD1. TRBV21-1 constitutes a pseudogene. CDR3 size: 10 residues. CDR3 coding DNA: TGTGCCAGCAGCGCCCGGGAGGAGGATTTT. Amino acid sequence: CASSAREEDF.

This clonotype was detected many times. The chain combines TRBV5-1 with TRBJ1-2; no clear D gene. From germline, CDR1 is SGHRS and CDR2 YFSETQ. The CDR3 totals 13 residues. V lost 3 bases and J lost 4, with 10 bases in between. For the CDR3, the DNA is TGCGCCAGCAGCTCCAGATCAATCTATGGCTACACCTTC. It codes for CASSSRSIYGYTF.

This clonotype was found many times. The V and J genes are TRBV11-2 and TRBJ1-3; D may be TRBD1 (5 bases). The V and J ends lost 3 bases and 0 bases respectively, with 12 bases between them. The CDR3 has 16 amino acids. CDR1 is SGHAT, CDR2 FQNNGV, per germline. CDR3 nucleotides: TGTGCCAGCAGCTTGGGCAGGGTCGACTCTGGAAACACCATATATTTT. This encodes CASSLGRVDSGNTIYF.

The J gene is TRBJ2-3, the V gene TRBV5-6; tentative D call: TRBD2 (5 bases). The CDR3 is 17 amino acids. The germline gives CDR1 SGHDT, CDR2 YYEEEE. V gave up 6 bases and J gave up 0 bases, with 20 bases separating them. CDR3 nucleotide sequence: TGTGCCAGCAATCTGAGGGCCTACACCCCTAGCACAGATACGCAGTATTTT. It specifies CASNLRAYTPSTDTQYF.

In this sample, this clonotype turned up a few times. The chain joins TRBV19 to TRBJ1-5; 10 positions match TRBD1. This CDR3 comprises 16 residues. Germline V gene data show CDR1 as LNHDA and CDR2 as SQIVND (reference sequence). Trimming at V came to 3 bases and at J to 3 bases, leaving 5 bases not matched to a gene. The CDR3 reads CASSMDRGKYNQPQHF. The CDR3 coding sequence is TGTGCCAGTAGTATGGACAGGGGGAAATACAATCAGCCCCAGCATTTT.

Here the CDR3 DNA reads TGTGCCAGCAGCGGTTGGACTAGCGGCTACACAGATACGCAGTATTTT. This gives the protein CASSGWTSGYTDTQYF. This sequence joins TRBV27 and TRBJ2-3, with TRBD2 identical over 10 bases. CDR3 length equals 16 residues. The V gene end was trimmed by 6 bases and the J gene end by 2 bases; junction bases not matched to a gene: 8. The germline V gene encodes CDR1 MNHEY and CDR2 SMNVEV (reference sequence).

This clonotype turned up a few times. The junction does not match germline at one end; this may be a read error. The chain carries TRBV2 and TRBJ2-7; D possibly corresponds to TRBD1 (6 bases). This CDR3 has 13 amino acids. Germline V CDR1 and CDR2: SNHLY, FYNNEI. The CDR3 DNA reads TGTGCCAGCAGCGAAGACAGGTTCTACGAGCAGTACTTC. Translating it yields CASSEDRFYEQYF.

The chain combines TRBV20-1 with TRBJ2-2; 7 nucleotides line up with TRBD1. This CDR3 is built from 15 residues. The germline V gene encodes CDR1 DFQATT and CDR2 SNEGSKA (reference sequence). V dropped 2 bases and J dropped 5; count of bases not matched to a gene: 8. The CDR3 bases are TGCAGTGCTAGACCTGACAGGGCCGGAACCGGGGAGCTGTTTTTT. Amino acid sequence: CSARPDRAGTGELFF.

This clonotype occurred a few times. The chain carries TRBV7-2 and TRBJ2-3; 10 bases are shared with TRBD2. V lost 5 bases, J lost 4 bases, and 3 bases stayed unmatched. This CDR3 has 14 residues. Germline-derived CDR1 and CDR2 are SGHTA and FQGNSA. The CDR3, as DNA: TGTGCCAGCAGCCCCGGACTAGCGGCAGATACGCAGTATTTT. This translates into CASSPGLAADTQYF.

The rearrangement uses TRBV7-8 and TRBJ1-1, with a possible D match to TRBD1 (5 bases). The V end lost 5 bases, the J end lost 5 bases, and 18 bases lay between the germline ends. The CDR3 sequence is 15 residues long. CDR1 is SGHVS, CDR2 FQNEAQ, per germline. The DNA of the CDR3 is TGTGCCAGCAGCCGGGGGGGACTGAGGGGTACTGAAGCTTTCTTT. It specifies CASSRGGLRGTEAFF. Filled out from reference TRBV7-8 and TRBJ1-1, the complete variable domain reads GAGVSQSPRYKVAKRGQDVALRCDPISGHVSLFWYQQALGQGPEFLTYFQNEAQLDKSGLPSDRFFAERPEGSVSTLKIQRTQQEDSAVYLCASSRGGLRGTEAFFGQGTRLTVV.

This clonotype was detected many times. V usage is TRBV6-2 or TRBV6-3 and J usage is TRBJ2-7; no firm D call. Trimming removed 3 bases from V and 2 bases from J, with 8 bases in between. The germline gives CDR1 MNHEY, CDR2 SVGEGT. The CDR3 is 13 amino acids. In DNA form, the CDR3 reads TGTGCCAGCAGTTATAGGCAGACCTACGAGCAGTACTTC. This encodes CASSYRQTYEQYF.

This clonotype has only a few counts. The rearrangement uses TRBV10-3 and TRBJ2-7, with 7 bases that match TRBD2. Germline lookup yields CDR1 ENHRY and CDR2 SYGVKD. This CDR3 has 12 residues. Trimming took 3 bases from V and 6 from J; bases not matched to a gene: 2. CDR3 loop: CAISDRGVEQYF. CDR3 DNA sequence: TGTGCCATCAGTGACCGGGGGGTCGAGCAGTACTTC.

The chain combines TRBV29-1 with TRBJ2-1, with 8 bases aligning to TRBD2. With 2 bases clipped from V and 12 bases from J, the junction kept 9 bases outside the gene matches. The CDR3 extends over 13 amino acids. Germline CDR1 SQVTM, CDR2 ANQGSEA. The chain's CDR3 is CSVERTSSQGQFF. DNA for the CDR3: TGCAGCGTTGAACGGACTAGCAGCCAGGGGCAGTTCTTC.

The rearrangement links TRBV20-1 to TRBJ1-6; D not resolved. Germline CDR1 is DFQATT and CDR2 is SNEGSKA (reference sequence). The germline V and J ends were trimmed by 4 bases and 3 bases, with 7 bases remaining between them. There are 13 residues in the CDR3. For the CDR3, the DNA is TGCAGTGCTAACAGTAACTATAATTCACCCCTCCACTTT. Amino acid sequence: CSANSNYNSPLHF.

V is TRBV9 and J is TRBJ2-1, with 8 bases that match TRBD2. CDR1 and CDR2 (germline): SGDLS, YYNGEE. The CDR3 consists of 18 residues. V dropped 0 bases and J dropped 4; count of bases not matched to a gene: 12. Here the CDR3 reads CASSVGGSGSGSYNEQFF. In nucleotides, the CDR3 is TGTGCCAGCAGCGTAGGGGGCAGCGGGAGTGGCTCGTACAATGAGCAGTTCTTC.